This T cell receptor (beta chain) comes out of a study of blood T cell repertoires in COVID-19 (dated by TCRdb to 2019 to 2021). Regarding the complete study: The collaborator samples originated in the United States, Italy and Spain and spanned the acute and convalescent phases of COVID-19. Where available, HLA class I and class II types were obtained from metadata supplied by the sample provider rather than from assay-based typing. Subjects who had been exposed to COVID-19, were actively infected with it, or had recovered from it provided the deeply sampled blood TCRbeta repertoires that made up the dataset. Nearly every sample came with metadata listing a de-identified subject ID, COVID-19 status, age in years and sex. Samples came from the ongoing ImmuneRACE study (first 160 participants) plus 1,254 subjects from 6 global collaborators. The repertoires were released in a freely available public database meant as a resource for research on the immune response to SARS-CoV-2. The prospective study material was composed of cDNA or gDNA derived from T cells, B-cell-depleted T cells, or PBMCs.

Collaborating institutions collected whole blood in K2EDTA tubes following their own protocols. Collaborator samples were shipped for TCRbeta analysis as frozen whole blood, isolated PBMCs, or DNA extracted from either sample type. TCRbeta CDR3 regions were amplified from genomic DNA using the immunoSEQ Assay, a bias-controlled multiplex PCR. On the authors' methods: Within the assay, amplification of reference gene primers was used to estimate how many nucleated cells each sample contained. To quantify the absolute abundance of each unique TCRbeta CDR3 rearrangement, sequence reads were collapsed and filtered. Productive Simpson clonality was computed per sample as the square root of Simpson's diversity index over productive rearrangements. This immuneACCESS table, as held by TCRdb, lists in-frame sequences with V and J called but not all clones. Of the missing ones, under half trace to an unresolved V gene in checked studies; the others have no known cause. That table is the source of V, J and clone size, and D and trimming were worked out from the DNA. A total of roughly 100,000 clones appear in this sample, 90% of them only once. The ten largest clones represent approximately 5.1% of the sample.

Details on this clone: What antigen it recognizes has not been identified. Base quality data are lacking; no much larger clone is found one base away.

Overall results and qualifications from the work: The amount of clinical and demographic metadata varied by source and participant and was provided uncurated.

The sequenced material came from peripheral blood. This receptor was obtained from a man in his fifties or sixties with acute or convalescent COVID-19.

For the CDR3, the sequence is CASSPWGGDSQPQHF. The base sequence is TGCGCCAGCAGCCCGTGGGGGGGGGATAGTCAGCCCCAGCATTTT. Rearrangement joined TRBV5-1 to TRBJ1-5, and TRBD1 may be the D gene, going by 5 matching bases. The CDR3, cysteine through phenylalanine, is 15 amino acids long. Only CDR3 DNA is held: 45 bases, read in frame from base 1. Taken from the germline V gene, the CDR1 and CDR2 loops are SGHRS and YFSETQ. V gives up 4 bases and J gives up 6 bases, and the segment between their germline ends measures 17 bases.